This is a list of T cell receptor beta chains from one sample in a study of cytomegalovirus exposure and HLA in healthy donors. Measured with immunoSEQ multiplex PCR; TCRdb has only the in-frame clones, and not every one. The repertoire includes some 150,000 clones, roughly 81% of them detected once, and about 1.6% sits in the top ten. Material for sequencing was PBMCs. All receptors come from a female donor in good health and CMV-seronegative. Both conserved end residues are trimmed from each CDR3. Each record gives: CDR3 protein, V gene, CDR3 length, J gene.

AWSVLGGGVQY,TRBV30,11,TRBJ2-7
ASSPRTGNYGYT,TRBV5-1,12,TRBJ1-2
ASSRATGGMYTEAF,TRBV18,14,TRBJ1-1
ASSLVGGNYGYT,TRBV7-8,12,TRBJ1-2
ASSYLGGGPTNTGELF,TRBV18,16,TRBJ2-2
ASSPFQEETQY,TRBV18,11,TRBJ2-5
ASSPGESYEQY,TRBV5-1,11,NA
ASSMRNYGYT,TRBV19,10,TRBJ1-2
ASSPPRDRTYNEQF,TRBV5-6,14,TRBJ2-1
ASSQKKAGAGNTIY,TRBV4-2,14,TRBJ1-3
SVGQLQETQY,TRBV29-1,10,TRBJ2-5
ASSQDPGQGSDTQY,TRBV4-1,14,TRBJ2-3
ASSEPPAPGGSPLH,TRBV10-2,14,TRBJ1-6
ASRLDTSSYNEQF,TRBV6-1,13,TRBJ2-1
ASRRQDTGELF,TRBV27,11,TRBJ2-2
ASSLPEGEAF,TRBV7-9,10,TRBJ1-1
ASSLRTSGNYEQY,TRBV7-6,13,NA
ASSFGDPGVRMYEQY,TRBV27,15,TRBJ2-7
ASSASGTDYGYT,TRBV4-1,12,TRBJ1-2
ASGLPTGGEGYT,TRBV12-5,12,TRBJ1-2
SARPDSHYNEKLF,TRBV29-1,13,TRBJ1-4
ASSFEYRRGPSSSGELF,TRBV5-1,17,TRBJ2-2
ASMTGPYQPQH,TRBV28,11,TRBJ1-5
ASSQRGGIANTGELF,TRBV2,15,TRBJ2-2
ASRPGQGARGDYGYT,TRBV27,15,TRBJ1-2
AWRYSNQPQH,TRBV30,10,TRBJ1-5
SVGDSSYEQY,TRBV29-1,10,TRBJ2-7
ASSQVGGQEFYEQY,TRBV14,14,TRBJ2-7
ASSYSEKGYGYGYT,TRBV6-5,14,TRBJ1-2
ASSFLQGADEQY,TRBV28,12,TRBJ2-7
ASSHRTGIMNEQF,TRBV6-8,13,TRBJ2-1